The clone carrying this T cell receptor (beta chain) occurred a few times. Its target is unknown. A read error may produce the germline difference seen at one junction end. For the second PCR, which ran for about 6 to 11 cycles, a sample-barcoded 5' primer and a J-beta primer mix were used. From the 5' RACE reads, TCRdb called clonotypes with MiXCR, one entry per CDR3 protein. The table records hundreds of thousands of distinct CDR3 sequences, nearly 25% of them present only once. Investigators took about 10 milliliters of peripheral blood from every donor. This specimen belongs to a study of blood T cells in healthy people across ages. Overall study results and limits: With unsorted PBMCs, a conclusive comparison of naive versus antigen-experienced cells was not possible.

The sample was also reused in another study, on T cells of mothers and their children. That publication notes: The M1S primer of the second PCR added sample barcodes and 2-4 random nucleotides. Thymic selection shapes TCR recombination output similarly in related and unrelated pairs.

Sequencing used blood. The receptor was isolated from a boy aged 10-17 years in good health.

The CDR3, as DNA: TGCGCCACCAGTGATCCGAGGTATCACGAGCAGTTCTTC. This sequence encodes CATSDPRYHEQFF. This rearrangement joins TRBV24-1 to TRBJ2-1, with D unclear. Germline CDR1 is KGHDR and CDR2 is SFDVKD. The CDR3 covers 13 residues.